The 13 T cell receptor beta chains in this list originate from one sample, sequenced in a study of blood T cell repertoires in COVID-19. This table comes from immunoSEQ multiplex PCR, and its TCRdb copy is limited to in-frame clones, with some not included. The table lists 200,000 to 250,000 clones, roughly 85% of them singletons. The sample consisted of PBMCs or T cells enriched from blood (not recorded which). These receptors were collected from a young man who had recovered from COVID-19.

V usage is TRBV2 and J usage is TRBJ2-7, with TRBD1 matching over 7 bases. CDR1 is SNHLY, CDR2 FYNNEI, per germline. Trimming removed 5 bases from V and 4 bases from J; junction bases left unmatched: 5. The CDR3 has 13 amino acids. CDR3 DNA sequence: TGTGCCAGCAGTACAGGGGCCTCTTACGAGCAGTACTTC. Translating gives CASSTGASYEQYF.

J is TRBJ1-2 and V is TRBV28; D is possibly TRBD1 (6 bases). V was trimmed by 4 bases and J by 5 bases, leaving 23 bases between them. Germline assignment: CDR1 MDHEN and CDR2 SYDVKM. This CDR3 has 17 amino acids. The CDR3 nucleotides read TGTGCCAGCAGTTCCCCCGAATCCCAAACAGGGTGGTATGGCTACACCTTC. Translation: CASSSPESQTGWYGYTF.

Note on this clone: The same CDR3 arises from other DNA sequences in this sample as well. The chain joins TRBV30 to TRBJ1-5; D may be TRBD1 (6 bases). The CDR3 consists of 13 residues. Trimming left V 0 bases short and J 7 bases short, with 10 bases between. Germline V CDR1 and CDR2: GTSNPN, SVGIG (reference sequence). CDR3 residues: CAWSVQGAQPQHF. The CDR3 coding sequence is TGTGCCTGGAGTGTACAGGGCGCCCAGCCCCAGCATTTT.

The chain uses TRBV18 and TRBJ2-2; D possibly corresponds to TRBD2 (6 bases). V was shortened by 4 bases and J by 2 bases, with 14 bases between the two germline ends. The CDR3 has 16 amino acids. In germline, CDR1 is KGHSH, CDR2 LQKENI. As DNA, the CDR3 is TGTGCCAGCTCACGTAACCGGGACTCTAACACCGGGGAGCTGTTTTTT. As protein: CASSRNRDSNTGELFF.

This clone occurred a few times. This chain joins TRBV18 and TRBJ1-1, with a possible D match to TRBD1 (5 bases). Trimming cost V 1 base and J 3 bases, with 12 bases left between them. Germline CDR1 KGHSH, CDR2 LQKENI. The CDR3 consists of 15 residues. As DNA, the CDR3 is TGTGCCAGCTCACCACAATCGGGGGGGGACACTGAAGCTTTCTTT. Encoded protein: CASSPQSGGDTEAFF.

This chain connects TRBV6-6 to TRBJ1-1; no clear D. V dropped 2 bases and J dropped 0 bases, with 10 bases sitting between them. CDR1 MNHNY and CDR2 SVGAGI come from the germline V gene (reference sequence). The length of the CDR3 is 15 residues. The CDR3 spells CASSYLPGVNTEAFF. CDR3 DNA sequence: TGTGCCAGCAGTTACCTGCCCGGGGTGAACACTGAAGCTTTCTTT.

The chain is built from TRBV28 and TRBJ1-2, with 8 bases fitting TRBD1. V dropped 8 bases and J dropped 2; count of bases not matched to a gene: 7. Germline V lookup: CDR1 MDHEN, CDR2 SYDVKM. The CDR3 runs 14 residues. This chain's CDR3 is CASGFGQGNYGYTF. The CDR3 region has the DNA TGTGCCAGCGGATTTGGACAGGGCAACTATGGCTACACCTTC.

This chain uses TRBV23-1 with TRBJ2-1, with 8 bases matching TRBD2. TRBV23-1 is annotated as an ORF whose role is uncertain. The CDR3 covers 19 residues. The J segment lost 0 bases and the V segment lost 1 base, leaving 11 bases of the junction unmatched. CDR3 protein: CASSQLFAGGRSSYNEQFF. DNA of the CDR3: TGCGCCAGCAGTCAATTGTTCGCGGGGGGCCGAAGCTCCTACAATGAGCAGTTCTTC.

The chain carries TRBV7-9 and TRBJ1-4; D may be TRBD1 (5 bases). The germline V gene has CDR1 SEHNR and CDR2 FQNEAQ (reference sequence). The CDR3 is 16 residues long. V lost 2 bases and J 4 bases, leaving 14 bases between the germline ends. Here the CDR3 DNA reads TGTGCCAGCAGCTTACAACCTTTGCAGGGTAATGAAAAACTGTTTTTT. Translating it yields CASSLQPLQGNEKLFF.

The gene calls are TRBV5-4 and TRBJ2-7, with 11 bases fitting TRBD2. The CDR3 spans 15 residues. With 2 bases clipped from V and 4 bases from J, the junction kept 5 bases outside the gene matches. The germline V gene encodes CDR1 SGHNT and CDR2 YYREEE (reference sequence). The CDR3 DNA reads as TGTGCCAGCAGCTTAGGTAGCGGGAGGGAATACGAGCAGTACTTC. Amino acid sequence: CASSLGSGREYEQYF.

This chain joins TRBV11-2 and TRBJ1-2; perhaps TRBD1 as D (5 bases). This CDR3 region has 14 residues. The V end lost 0 bases, the J end lost 8 bases, and 13 bases lay between the germline ends. Germline CDR1 SGHAT, CDR2 FQNNGV. CDR3 residues: CASSLDRGMGGYTF. CDR3 bases: TGTGCCAGCAGCTTAGATCGGGGGATGGGAGGCTACACCTTC.

The chain uses TRBV6-5 and TRBJ1-1; D may be TRBD1 (5 bases). The germline V gene has CDR1 MNHEY and CDR2 SVGAGI. V was cut by 7 bases and J by 6 bases, with 18 bases left in between. The length of the CDR3 is 14 residues. In DNA form, the CDR3 reads TGTGCCAGCAAGGTCTACAGGTCCCTTGCTGAAGCTTTCTTT. Protein: CASKVYRSLAEAFF.

This chain uses TRBV12-3 or TRBV12-4 with TRBJ2-2; possibly TRBD2 for D (5 bases). This CDR3 region has 13 residues. Trimming took off 5 bases at V and 1 base at J, with 5 bases between the two ends. The CDR3 coding sequence is TGTGCCAGCAGTCGGGGGAACACCGGGGAGCTGTTTTTT. Amino acids: CASSRGNTGELFF.